Following are 6 T cell receptor beta chains from one sample sequenced in a study of blood T cell repertoires in COVID-19. Profiling relied on immunoSEQ multiplex PCR, and the TCRdb table lists in-frame clones only, not all of them. The repertoire holds roughly 220,000 clones, with roughly 85% as singletons. Sequenced sample: peripheral blood. The receptor set was obtained from a man aged 25 to 40 who had recovered from COVID-19.

This chain joins TRBV3-1 (or the pseudogene TRBV3-2) and TRBJ2-7; D may be TRBD1 (5 bases). Germline V CDR1 and CDR2: LGHDT, YNNKEL (reference sequence). The CDR3 is made up of 14 amino acids. With 0 bases removed from V and 3 bases from J, the gap between germline ends came to 9 bases. The CDR3 sequence: CASSQDDRVYEQYF. The CDR3 nucleotides are TGTGCCAGCAGCCAAGACGACAGAGTCTACGAGCAGTACTTC.

This chain connects TRBV11-2 to TRBJ2-7, with 10 bases fitting TRBD1. Germline CDR1 is SGHAT and CDR2 is FQNNGV. V lost 3 bases, J lost 3 bases, and 2 bases stayed unmatched. The CDR3 consists of 14 residues. Here the CDR3 DNA reads TGTGCCAGCAGCTTCCGGGACAGGGGCTACGAGCAGTACTTC. This translates into CASSFRDRGYEQYF.

The V gene is TRBV18, the J gene TRBJ2-3, with 7 bases that match TRBD2. This CDR3 region has 15 residues. Germline V gives CDR1 KGHSH, CDR2 LQKENI. Trimming removed 3 bases from V and 1 base from J; junction bases left unmatched: 4. The CDR3 nucleotides read TGTGCCAGCTCACCCCAGGCGGGGGGCACAGATACGCAGTATTTT. Amino acid sequence: CASSPQAGGTDTQYF.

The chain uses TRBV9 and TRBJ1-5, with D unresolved. In germline, CDR1 is SGDLS, CDR2 YYNGEE. This CDR3 region has 14 residues. Trimming took 3 bases from V and 1 from J, leaving 8 bases between them. The CDR3 nucleotides are TGTGCCAGCAGCGGAAACACCAGCAATCAGCCCCAGCATTTT. This sequence encodes CASSGNTSNQPQHF.

The rearrangement uses TRBV12-3 or TRBV12-4 and TRBJ1-2; 9 positions agree with TRBD1. The CDR3 has 13 amino acids. V dropped 7 bases and J dropped 2; count of bases not matched to a gene: 2. CDR3 in amino acids: CASIGTGNYGYTF. As DNA, the CDR3 is TGTGCCAGCATCGGGACAGGGAACTATGGCTACACCTTC.

This clone was counted ten times or more. The chain uses TRBV19 and TRBJ2-5, with 8 bases aligning to TRBD2. With 10 bases clipped from V and 0 bases from J, the junction kept 4 bases outside the gene matches. The CDR3 totals 13 residues. Germline V gene data show CDR1 as LNHDA and CDR2 as SQIVND (reference sequence). CDR3 coding DNA: TGTGCCACCCGGGGGGGGAACCAAGAGACCCAGTACTTC. Protein: CATRGGNQETQYF.